The sequence of this TCR beta chain was determined in a study of blood T cells in healthy people across ages. The CDR3 is 12 residues long. In germline, CDR1 is KGHDR, CDR2 SFDVKD. Together with a sample-barcoded 5' primer, a J-beta primer mix was included in a second PCR lasting roughly 6 to 12 cycles. TCRdb ran MiXCR on the 5' RACE reads and lists one entry per CDR3 protein. The data contain 750,000 to 1,000,000 distinct CDR3 sequences, about 27% of them seen just once; the ten biggest clones take up about 10%. This clonotype was seen once. One end of the junction varies from germline; a read error may be responsible. This same sample was also part of a study on T cells of mothers and their children. Turning to that study: Every mother supplied over 8 million TCR beta CDR3 reads and every child 2.5 million to 3.5 million.

The sample comprised blood. The chain combines TRBV24-1 with TRBJ2-3; D remains unclear. This receptor was identified in a middle-aged woman in good health. CDR3 in DNA: TGTGCCGCCAGTGATGACAATCCTACGCAGTATTTT. Its translation is CAASDDNPTQYF.